A single sample is the source of the 29 T cell receptor beta chains below, sequenced in a study of Tregs in tolerant kidney transplant recipients. Clones were read by immunoSEQ multiplex PCR, and TCRdb kept only the in-frame ones, dropping some. The table shows about 110,000 clones, with around 90% occurring only once. The specimen was CD4+ T cells from blood, collected before the transplant. The receptors derive from a human donor who received a combined kidney and bone marrow transplant.

CDR3: CASSWIYRGGGELFF. The CDR3 coding sequence is TGCGCCAGCAGCTGGATCTACAGGGGAGGCGGGGAGCTGTTTTTT. This sequence joins TRBV5-1 and TRBJ2-2, with D possibly being TRBD1 (7 bases). Between the trimmed V and J ends, which lost 3 bases and 7 bases, there was a span of 16 bases. Germline V CDR1 and CDR2: SGHRS, YFSETQ. This CDR3 region has 15 residues. Full variable domain (outside the CDR3, taken from reference TRBV5-1 and TRBJ2-2): KAGVTQTPRYLIKTRGQQVTLSCSPISGHRSVSWYQQTPGQGLQFLFEYFSETQRNKGNFPGRFSGRQFSNSRSEMNVSTLELGDSALYLCASSWIYRGGGELFFGEGSRLTVL.

The chain uses TRBV15 and TRBJ1-2; 7 positions match TRBD1. The CDR3 has 14 amino acids. CDR1 is LNHNV and CDR2 is YYDKDF in the germline V gene (reference sequence). The J segment lost 7 bases and the V segment lost 5 bases, leaving 10 bases of the junction unmatched. CDR3 protein: CATSAKDRAAGYTF. The CDR3 DNA reads as TGTGCCACCAGCGCGAAAGACAGGGCGGCTGGCTACACCTTC.

The rearrangement joins TRBV11-3 to TRBJ1-5; perhaps TRBD1 as D (5 bases). V was trimmed by 3 bases and J by 2 bases, leaving 8 bases between them. This CDR3 comprises 14 residues. From germline, CDR1 is SGHNT and CDR2 YENEEA. In nucleotides, the CDR3 is TGTGCCAGCAGCTTGGTGACAGGCAATCAGCCCCAGCATTTT. It encodes CASSLVTGNQPQHF.

V usage is TRBV9 and J usage is TRBJ1-1; D unresolved. The CDR3 spans 14 residues. V lost 4 bases, J lost 4 bases, and 14 bases lay in between. Germline CDR1 and CDR2: SGDLS and YYNGEE. This CDR3 is CASSLVRGSTEAFF. CDR3 nucleotide sequence: TGTGCCAGCAGCCTCGTCCGGGGAAGCACTGAAGCTTTCTTT. Based on the CDR3 plus reference TRBV9 and TRBJ1-1, the full variable domain is DSGVTQTPKHLITATGQRVTLRCSPRSGDLSVYWYQQSLDQGLQFLIQYYNGEERAKGNILERFSAQQFPDLHSELNLSSLELGDSALYFCASSLVRGSTEAFFGQGTRLTVV.

This rearrangement joins TRBV5-4 to TRBJ2-3; no reliable D call. The length of the CDR3 is 13 residues. V lost 2 bases and J 2 bases, leaving 6 bases between the germline ends. CDR1 is SGHNT, CDR2 YYREEE, per germline (reference sequence). Written as DNA, the CDR3 is TGTGCCAGCAGCTTAACCTACACAGATACGCAGTATTTT. The encoded protein is CASSLTYTDTQYF.

The rearrangement joins TRBV18 to TRBJ2-7; the match to TRBD1 covers 10 bases. V was clipped by 2 bases and J by 6 bases; unmatched bases: 7. Germline V gene sequence: CDR1 KGHSH, CDR2 LQKENI. This CDR3 comprises 15 residues. The CDR3 sequence: CASSPSGQGVTEQYF. The CDR3 DNA reads as TGTGCCAGCTCACCATCCGGACAGGGGGTTACCGAGCAGTACTTC.

This clone was picked up one time. This sequence joins TRBV9 and TRBJ2-5, with 9 bases matching TRBD2. The CDR3 consists of 18 residues. Germline-derived CDR1 and CDR2 are SGDLS and YYNGEE. V was pared by 2 bases and J by 0 bases, with 11 bases of the junction left unmatched. The CDR3 DNA reads TGTGCCAGCAGCGTGAGGGGGCTAGCGGGACGCTACCAAGAGACCCAGTACTTC. This codes for CASSVRGLAGRYQETQYF.

The chain uses TRBV19 and TRBJ1-4; no clear D gene. The germline CDR1 and CDR2 sequences are LNHDA and SQIVND (reference sequence). V dropped 4 bases and J dropped 7 bases, with 13 bases sitting between them. The CDR3 has 14 amino acids. The CDR3 protein is CASSSGPLGEKLFF. The CDR3 nucleotides are TGTGCCAGTAGTAGTGGGCCGCTCGGTGAAAAACTGTTTTTT.

The rearrangement links TRBV9 to TRBJ1-2; D uncertain. Germline V CDR1 and CDR2: SGDLS, YYNGEE. CDR3 length equals 14 residues. Trimming cost V 0 bases and J 5 bases, with 11 bases left between them. In DNA form, the CDR3 reads TGTGCCAGCAGCGTAGGTAGACTTGAATATGGCTACACCTTC. This gives the protein CASSVGRLEYGYTF.

CDR3 bases: TGTGCCAGCAGCTTGGCCCTTCGACAGGGGGCAAGGGATACGCAGTATTTT. Encoded protein: CASSLALRQGARDTQYF. V usage is TRBV5-8 and J usage is TRBJ2-3; 10 nucleotides agree with TRBD1. The CDR3 runs 17 residues. The trim removed 0 bases at V and 6 bases at J, leaving 10 bases unmatched. CDR1 is SGHTS, CDR2 YDEGEE, per germline.

V usage is TRBV18 and J usage is TRBJ2-2, with D perhaps TRBD1 (6 bases). Germline CDR1 is KGHSH and CDR2 is LQKENI. The CDR3 covers 16 residues. V was clipped by 0 bases and J by 6 bases, with 14 bases between them. The CDR3: CASSPPAGAPSGELFF. The CDR3 coding sequence is TGTGCCAGCTCACCACCGGCAGGGGCGCCGTCCGGGGAGCTGTTTTTT.

The chain couples TRBV5-1 to TRBJ1-4; D call uncertain. CDR1 is SGHRS, CDR2 YFSETQ, per germline. The length of the CDR3 is 14 residues. Between the trimmed V and J ends, which lost 4 bases and 8 bases, there was a span of 15 bases. CDR3 coding DNA: TGCGCCAGCAGCCCCGGCGGGTGGGAGGAAAAACTGTTTTTT. Translating gives CASSPGGWEEKLFF.

This chain uses TRBV6-5 with TRBJ2-2; 9 bases are shared with TRBD1. Per the germline V gene, CDR1 is MNHEY and CDR2 is SVGAGI. The CDR3 is made up of 16 amino acids. Trimming cost V 1 base and J 4 bases; bases outside gene matches: 4. CDR3 in DNA: TGTGCCAGCAGTTACTGGGACAGGGTGCGCACCGGGGAGCTGTTTTTT. Residues: CASSYWDRVRTGELFF.

This sequence joins TRBV5-1 and TRBJ2-1; 10 positions agree with TRBD2. V shed 4 bases, J shed 4 bases, and the junction held 5 bases outside the gene matches. Germline assignment: CDR1 SGHRS and CDR2 YFSETQ. This CDR3 is built from 15 residues. The CDR3 region is CASSPPSGGYNEQFF. Here the CDR3 DNA reads TGCGCCAGCAGCCCCCCTAGCGGGGGTTACAATGAGCAGTTCTTC.

This chain connects TRBV11-2 to TRBJ2-5; 8 nucleotides line up with TRBD2. The J segment lost 4 bases and the V segment lost 1 base, leaving 5 bases of the junction unmatched. Germline V gives CDR1 SGHAT, CDR2 FQNNGV. This CDR3 region has 15 residues. The CDR3 DNA is TGTGCCAGCAGCTTAGCGGGAGGGCCGAGAGAGACCCAGTACTTC. Residues: CASSLAGGPRETQYF.

Only one count was recorded for this clone. This rearrangement joins TRBV27 to TRBJ2-7; 15 bases align to TRBD2. The germline CDR1 and CDR2 sequences are MNHEY and SMNVEV (reference sequence). V lost 4 bases to trimming and J lost 5 bases; unmatched junction nucleotides: 6. This CDR3 has 16 residues. The CDR3 loop is CASSSRTSGGENEQYF. For the CDR3, the DNA is TGTGCCAGCAGTTCGCGGACTAGCGGGGGGGAGAACGAGCAGTACTTC.

The J gene is TRBJ2-1, the V gene TRBV5-4; D is uncertain. V dropped 0 bases and J dropped 6 bases, with 13 bases sitting between them. The CDR3 sequence is 15 residues long. Germline V lookup: CDR1 SGHNT, CDR2 YYREEE (reference sequence). The CDR3 loop reads CASSLVALIGNEQFF. The CDR3 DNA reads as TGTGCCAGCAGCTTGGTAGCCCTAATTGGCAATGAGCAGTTCTTC.

This chain joins TRBV7-2 and TRBJ2-1; TRBD2 agrees at 8 bases. The CDR3 extends over 16 amino acids. From germline, CDR1 is SGHTA and CDR2 FQGNSA. J gave up 0 bases and V 5 bases, and 6 bases lay outside the gene matches. The CDR3 loop is CASSLVAGLSYNEQFF. CDR3 nucleotide sequence: TGTGCCAGCAGCCTTGTAGCGGGGCTCTCCTACAATGAGCAGTTCTTC. Combining the CDR3 with reference TRBV7-2 and TRBJ2-1 gives the whole variable domain GAGVSQSPSNKVTEKGKDVELRCDPISGHTALYWYRQSLGQGLEFLIYFQGNSAPDKSGLPSDRFSAERTGGSVSTLTIQRTQQEDSAVYLCASSLVAGLSYNEQFFGPGTRLTVL.

This chain uses TRBV5-1 with TRBJ2-3; D ambiguous. Germline CDR1 is SGHRS and CDR2 is YFSETQ. This CDR3 region has 11 residues. Trimming took off 2 bases at V and 8 bases at J, with 6 bases between the two ends. DNA of the CDR3: TGCGCCAGCAGCTTCTCGGGTACGCAGTATTTT. Encoded protein: CASSFSGTQYF.

This rearrangement joins TRBV4-1 to TRBJ1-1, with D perhaps matching TRBD1 (5 bases). This CDR3 spans 19 amino acids. V was pared by 0 bases and J by 1 base, with 21 bases between. The germline V gene encodes CDR1 MGHRA and CDR2 YSYEKL. The CDR3, as DNA: TGCGCCAGCAGCCAAGATGTGACAGACACATGGGGAGGGAACACTGAAGCTTTCTTT. As protein: CASSQDVTDTWGGNTEAFF.

V is TRBV7-6 and J is TRBJ1-1; D might be TRBD1 (5 bases). In germline, CDR1 is SGHVS, CDR2 FNYEAQ. Trimming removed 5 bases at V and 4 bases at J, with 14 bases between. The CDR3 is 14 residues long. The CDR3 protein is CASSPSRVGTEAFF. CDR3 sequence (DNA): TGTGCCAGCAGCCCGAGCAGGGTGGGCACTGAAGCTTTCTTT.

The V gene is TRBV7-9, the J gene TRBJ2-7, with D possibly being TRBD1 (5 bases). The CDR3 has 16 amino acids. V lost 1 base and J 2 bases, leaving 15 bases between the germline ends. Germline V lookup: CDR1 SEHNR, CDR2 FQNEAQ (reference sequence). The CDR3 DNA reads TGTGCCAGCAGCTTAGGTAATGTAGCAGGGACCTACGAGCAGTACTTC. Its protein is CASSLGNVAGTYEQYF.

The chain links TRBV12-2 to TRBJ2-1; the D segment call TRBD2 is taken from the table without a DNA check. TRBV12-2 is a known pseudogene. The CDR3 sequence is 20 residues long. CDR3 sequence reads: CASRSLLSGGAGPKDNEQFF. CDR3 nucleotide sequence: TGTGCAAGTCGCTCCCTACTCAGCGGGGGGGCCGGTCCTAAGGACAATGAGCAGTTCTTC.

This rearrangement joins TRBV5-1 to TRBJ2-6; D is ambiguous. Germline V gene sequence: CDR1 SGHRS, CDR2 YFSETQ. The length of the CDR3 is 16 residues. V was clipped by 0 bases and J by 0 bases, with 7 bases between them. CDR3 region: CASSLGGLSGANVLTF. DNA of the CDR3: TGCGCCAGCAGCTTGGGAGGTCTCTCTGGGGCCAACGTCCTGACTTTC. Full variable domain (rest looked up from reference TRBV5-1 and TRBJ2-6): KAGVTQTPRYLIKTRGQQVTLSCSPISGHRSVSWYQQTPGQGLQFLFEYFSETQRNKGNFPGRFSGRQFSNSRSEMNVSTLELGDSALYLCASSLGGLSGANVLTFGAGSRLTVL.

The CDR3 is CASSVGLGANYGYTF. The CDR3 bases are TGTGCCAGCAGCGTAGGTCTAGGGGCTAACTATGGCTACACCTTC. The rearrangement uses TRBV9 and TRBJ1-2, with D tentatively TRBD1 (5 bases). The germline gives CDR1 SGDLS, CDR2 YYNGEE. This CDR3 is 15 amino acids long. The ends were cut back, 0 bases at V and 0 bases at J, with 9 bases in the middle.

V is TRBV30 and J is TRBJ1-5, with TRBD1 matching 10 bases. J gave up 3 bases and V 5 bases, and 10 bases lay outside the gene matches. The CDR3 covers 16 residues. Per the germline V gene, CDR1 is GTSNPN and CDR2 is SVGIG (reference sequence). CDR3 sequence: CAWAPGTGAYNQPQHF. The DNA for the CDR3 is TGTGCCTGGGCCCCCGGGACAGGGGCCTACAATCAGCCCCAGCATTTT.

The table lists this clone with a count of one. This chain links TRBV5-1 with TRBJ1-4, with D unclear. V lost 4 bases and J 8 bases, leaving 15 bases between the germline ends. The CDR3 runs 14 residues. Germline V gene sequence: CDR1 SGHRS, CDR2 YFSETQ. The DNA of the CDR3 is TGCGCCAGCAGCCCGGGGAGGGTCGGGGAAAAACTGTTTTTT. As protein: CASSPGRVGEKLFF.

The rearrangement links TRBV27 to TRBJ1-2, with 11 positions matching TRBD1. Germline loops: CDR1 MNHEY, CDR2 SMNVEV (reference sequence). V lost 4 bases and J lost 7; bases outside the gene matches: 2. CDR3 length: 13 amino acids. DNA for the CDR3: TGTGCCAGCAGTTGGGGGACAGGGGGTGGCTACACCTTC. Protein: CASSWGTGGGYTF.

The chain joins TRBV4-1 to TRBJ2-2; a possible D gene is TRBD2 (5 bases). V lost 1 base and J 3 bases, leaving 24 bases between the germline ends. The CDR3 totals 20 residues. CDR1 is MGHRA, CDR2 YSYEKL, per germline. This CDR3 is CASSQGGWEPAKEDTGELFF. DNA of the CDR3: TGCGCCAGCAGCCAAGGAGGTTGGGAGCCCGCCAAAGAGGACACCGGGGAGCTGTTTTTT.